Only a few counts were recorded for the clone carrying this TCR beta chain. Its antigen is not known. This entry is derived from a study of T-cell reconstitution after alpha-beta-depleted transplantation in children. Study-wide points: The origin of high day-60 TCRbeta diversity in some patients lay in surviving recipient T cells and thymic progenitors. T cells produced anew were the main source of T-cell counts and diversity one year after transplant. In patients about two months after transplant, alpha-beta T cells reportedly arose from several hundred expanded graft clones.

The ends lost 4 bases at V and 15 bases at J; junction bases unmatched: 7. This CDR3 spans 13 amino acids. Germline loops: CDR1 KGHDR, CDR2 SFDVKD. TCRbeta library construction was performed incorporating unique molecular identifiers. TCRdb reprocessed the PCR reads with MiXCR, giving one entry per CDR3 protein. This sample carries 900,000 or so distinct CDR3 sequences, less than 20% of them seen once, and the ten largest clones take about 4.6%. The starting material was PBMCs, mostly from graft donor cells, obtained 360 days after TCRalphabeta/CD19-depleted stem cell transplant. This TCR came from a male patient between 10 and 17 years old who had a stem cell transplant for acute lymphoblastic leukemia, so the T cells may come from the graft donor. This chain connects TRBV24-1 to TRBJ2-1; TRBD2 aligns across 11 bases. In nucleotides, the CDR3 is TGTGCCACCAGTGAACTAGCGGGAGTACCACGGTTCTTC. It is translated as CATSELAGVPRFF.